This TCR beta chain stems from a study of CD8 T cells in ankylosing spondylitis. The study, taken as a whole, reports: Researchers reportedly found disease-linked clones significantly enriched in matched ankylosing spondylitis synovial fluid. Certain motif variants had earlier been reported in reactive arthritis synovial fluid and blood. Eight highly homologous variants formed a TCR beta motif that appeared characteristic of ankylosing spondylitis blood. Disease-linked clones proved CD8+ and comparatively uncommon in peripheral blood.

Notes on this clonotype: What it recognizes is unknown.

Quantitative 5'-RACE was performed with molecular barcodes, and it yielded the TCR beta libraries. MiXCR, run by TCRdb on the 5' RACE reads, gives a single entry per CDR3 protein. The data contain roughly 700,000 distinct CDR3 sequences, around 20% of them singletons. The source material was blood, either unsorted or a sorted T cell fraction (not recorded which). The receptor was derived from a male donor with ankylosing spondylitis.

The CDR3 protein is CASSQDYSTEQYF. In DNA form, the CDR3 reads TGCGCCAGCAGCCAAGATTACAGCACCGAGCAGTACTTC. The chain has TRBV4-3 and TRBJ2-7; D uncertain. CDR1 and CDR2 from the germline V gene are LGHNA and YSLEER. The germline V and J ends were trimmed by 0 bases and 6 bases, with 9 bases remaining between them. The CDR3 length is 13 residues.